The rows below give T cell receptor beta chains drawn from one sample of a study of response to subunit inactivated influenza vaccine. TCRdb itself ran the RT-PCR reads through MiXCR, one entry per CDR3 protein. The table has about 180,000 distinct CDR3 sequences, around 9% seen once. The material sequenced was non-naive T cells sorted from PBMCs, taken on the day of vaccination. The receptors were gathered from a man aged 50 to 59 who received an inactivated influenza vaccine. The CDR3 runs from the conserved cysteine through the conserved F or W. Each record gives: CDR3 protein, V gene, J gene.

CSASARGGGTDTQYF,TRBV20-1,TRBJ2-3
CASSVDPGMSYGYTF,TRBV9,TRBJ1-2
CAIAGTGDLQETQYF,TRBV7-6,TRBJ2-5
CASTPRQGNSPLHF,TRBV27,TRBJ1-6
CASSLFTGPESDTQYF,TRBV5-6,TRBJ2-3
CSASYLGQGAFTDTQYF,TRBV20-1,TRBJ2-3
CASSDRASYEQYF,TRBV2,TRBJ2-7
CASSPTSGGTNEQFF,TRBV7-6,TRBJ2-1
CASSLSPPRGAWNEQFF,TRBV7-2,TRBJ2-1
CASRGGSTDTQYF,TRBV7-3,TRBJ2-3
CSVDSVFTGELFF,TRBV29-1,TRBJ2-2
CSVYSGYEQYF,TRBV29-1,TRBJ2-7
CASSWMGLAGRGEQFF,TRBV7-2,TRBJ2-1
CSARGWLAEETQYF,TRBV20-1,TRBJ2-5
CASSLGWQRETQYF,TRBV5-6,TRBJ2-5
CASNLAGGLYEQYF,TRBV7-2,TRBJ2-7
CASSQSGTPNQPQHF,TRBV3-1,TRBJ1-5
CASSSDRGQPQHF,TRBV7-2,TRBJ1-5
CASSEREEVNNEQFF,TRBV6-4,TRBJ2-1
CSASPGQARDTEAFF,TRBV20-1,TRBJ1-1
CATVQGSTDSPLHF,TRBV6-1,TRBJ1-6
CSASRQYFTDTQYF,TRBV20-1,TRBJ2-3
CASSSGARHEQYF,TRBV7-2,TRBJ2-7
CASSQAGRGNSDTQYF,TRBV4-3,TRBJ2-3
CASVAGGTDTQYF,TRBV28,TRBJ2-3
CASRSTDLYGYTF,TRBV19,TRBJ1-2
CSATGTAPYEQYF,TRBV20-1,TRBJ2-7
CAIEPKHDRGLGTEAFF,TRBV10-3,TRBJ1-1
CSARVSRGRETQYF,TRBV20-1,TRBJ2-5
CSADSLVLAETQYF,TRBV20-1,TRBJ2-5
CATSDPSGGASYNEQFF,TRBV24-1,TRBJ2-1
CASSFVSSGETQYF,TRBV7-2,TRBJ2-5
CASSQGSGSSTGELFF,TRBV4-3,TRBJ2-2
CASSRPSGQWTQYF,TRBV6-2/TRBV6-3,TRBJ2-3
CASSTGTVLTEAFF,TRBV5-1,TRBJ1-1
CASRRTETGELFF,TRBV2,TRBJ2-2
CAIRNRLAQSTDTQYF,TRBV10-3,TRBJ2-3
CASSPLGLAGGLSRVHNEQFF,TRBV11-2,TRBJ2-1
CASSSGLAGYNEQFF,TRBV7-2,TRBJ2-1
CASSRLAGAGEQFF,TRBV27,TRBJ2-1
CASSLFLGGGTLDEQFF,TRBV11-2,TRBJ2-1
CSARGDSVSTGELFF,TRBV20-1,TRBJ2-2
CASSNRDRGDYEQYF,TRBV5-1,TRBJ2-7
CASSQEGRGMQYF,TRBV4-3,TRBJ2-3
CASSFGGGAEQFF,TRBV12-3/TRBV12-4,TRBJ2-1
CASSYSTPTTNEKLFF,TRBV6-5,TRBJ1-4
CSVSTSGGRNEQFF,TRBV29-1,TRBJ2-1
CAWRRTYNEQFF,TRBV30,TRBJ2-1
CASSLRGRNYGYTF,TRBV11-2,TRBJ1-2
CSARTGTGGGEQYF,TRBV20-1,TRBJ2-7